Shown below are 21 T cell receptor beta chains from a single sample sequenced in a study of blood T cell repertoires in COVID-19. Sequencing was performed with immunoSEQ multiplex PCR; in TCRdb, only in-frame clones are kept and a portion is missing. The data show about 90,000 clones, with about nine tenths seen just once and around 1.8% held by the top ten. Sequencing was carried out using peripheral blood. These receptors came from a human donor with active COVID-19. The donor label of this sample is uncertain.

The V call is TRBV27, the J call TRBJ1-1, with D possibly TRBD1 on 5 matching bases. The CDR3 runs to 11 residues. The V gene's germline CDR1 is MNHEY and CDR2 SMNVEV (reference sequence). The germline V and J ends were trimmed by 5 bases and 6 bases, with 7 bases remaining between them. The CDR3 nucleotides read TGTGCCAGCAGTACAGGATCTGAAGCTTTCTTT. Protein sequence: CASSTGSEAFF.

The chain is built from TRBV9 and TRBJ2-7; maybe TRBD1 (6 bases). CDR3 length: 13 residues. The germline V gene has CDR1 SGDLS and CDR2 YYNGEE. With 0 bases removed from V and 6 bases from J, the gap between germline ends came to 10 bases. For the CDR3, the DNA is TGTGCCAGCAGCGTAGTGCTAGGGGGCGAGCAGTACTTC. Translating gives CASSVVLGGEQYF.

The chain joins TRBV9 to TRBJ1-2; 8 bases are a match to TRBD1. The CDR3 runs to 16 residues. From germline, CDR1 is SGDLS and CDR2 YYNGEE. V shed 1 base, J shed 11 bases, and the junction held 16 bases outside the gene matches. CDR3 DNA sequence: TGTGCCAGCAGCGTAAGACGAACGAACTTGACAGGGGATTACACCTTC. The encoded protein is CASSVRRTNLTGDYTF.

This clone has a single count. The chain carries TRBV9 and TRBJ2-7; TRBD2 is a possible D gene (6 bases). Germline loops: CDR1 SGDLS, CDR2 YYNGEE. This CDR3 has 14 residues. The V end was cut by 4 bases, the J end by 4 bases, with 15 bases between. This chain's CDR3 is CASSRFGTGYEQYF. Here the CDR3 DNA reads TGTGCCAGCAGCCGTTTCGGGACTGGGTACGAGCAGTACTTC.

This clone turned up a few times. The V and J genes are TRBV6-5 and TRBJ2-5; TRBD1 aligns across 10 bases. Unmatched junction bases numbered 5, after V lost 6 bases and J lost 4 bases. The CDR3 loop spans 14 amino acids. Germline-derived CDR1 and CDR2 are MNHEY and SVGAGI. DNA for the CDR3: TGTGCCAGCAGGAGGACAGGGGGTTTAGAGACCCAGTACTTC. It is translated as CASRRTGGLETQYF.

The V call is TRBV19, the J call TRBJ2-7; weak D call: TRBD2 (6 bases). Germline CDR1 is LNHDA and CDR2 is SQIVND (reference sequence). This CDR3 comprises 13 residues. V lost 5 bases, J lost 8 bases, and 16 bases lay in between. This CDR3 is CASSPSDGSKQYF. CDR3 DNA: TGTGCCAGTAGTCCCTCGGACGGGAGTAAGCAGTACTTC.

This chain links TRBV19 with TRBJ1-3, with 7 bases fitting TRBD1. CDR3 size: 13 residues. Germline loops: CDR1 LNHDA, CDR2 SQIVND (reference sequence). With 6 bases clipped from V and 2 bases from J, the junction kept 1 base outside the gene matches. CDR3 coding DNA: TGTGCCAGTAGGCAGGGGGCTGGAAACACCATATATTTT. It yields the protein CASRQGAGNTIYF. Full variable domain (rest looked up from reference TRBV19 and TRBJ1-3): DGGITQSPKYLFRKEGQNVTLSCEQNLNHDAMYWYRQDPGQGLRLIYYSQIVNDFQKGDIAEGYSVSREKKESFPLTVTSAQKNPTAFYLCASRQGAGNTIYFGEGSWLTVV.

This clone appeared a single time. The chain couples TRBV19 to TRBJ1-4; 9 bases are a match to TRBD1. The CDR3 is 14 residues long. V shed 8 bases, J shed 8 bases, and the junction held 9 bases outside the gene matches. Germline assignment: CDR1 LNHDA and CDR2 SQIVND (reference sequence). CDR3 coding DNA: TGTGCCAGTTCCTACGGGACAGGGCTGGAAAAACTGTTTTTT. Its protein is CASSYGTGLEKLFF.

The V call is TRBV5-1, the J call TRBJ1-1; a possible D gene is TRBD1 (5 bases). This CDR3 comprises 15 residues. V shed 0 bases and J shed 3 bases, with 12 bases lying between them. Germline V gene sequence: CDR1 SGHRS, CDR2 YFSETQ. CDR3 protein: CASSLAGLEDTEAFF. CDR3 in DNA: TGCGCCAGCAGCTTGGCAGGGTTAGAGGACACTGAAGCTTTCTTT.

DNA of the CDR3: TGTGCCAGCAGTTCCTCGACAGGGCTACATGGCTACACCTTC. Residues: CASSSSTGLHGYTF. The rearrangement joins TRBV28 to TRBJ1-2, with TRBD1 identical over 7 bases. From germline, CDR1 is MDHEN and CDR2 SYDVKM. Trimming took 4 bases from V and 6 from J; bases not matched to a gene: 8. CDR3 length: 14 amino acids.

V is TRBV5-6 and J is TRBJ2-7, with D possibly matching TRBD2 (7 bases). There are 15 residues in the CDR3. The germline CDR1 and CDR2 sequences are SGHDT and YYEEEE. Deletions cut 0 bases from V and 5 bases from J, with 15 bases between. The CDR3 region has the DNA TGTGCCAGCAGCTTGGCCGTCGGGGGGCGGAACGAGCAGTACTTC. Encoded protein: CASSLAVGGRNEQYF.

As DNA, the CDR3 is TGTGCCAGCAGTCCGGCAGGGGGCCAGTACGAGCAGTACTTC. Residues: CASSPAGGQYEQYF. The rearrangement links TRBV2 to TRBJ2-7; TRBD1 agrees at 8 bases. CDR1 SNHLY and CDR2 FYNNEI come from the germline V gene. V gave up 5 bases and J gave up 4 bases; unmatched junction bases: 7. The CDR3 runs 14 residues.

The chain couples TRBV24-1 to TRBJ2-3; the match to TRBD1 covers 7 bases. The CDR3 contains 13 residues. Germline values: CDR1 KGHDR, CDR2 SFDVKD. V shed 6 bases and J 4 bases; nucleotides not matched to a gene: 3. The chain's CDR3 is CATSRQGADTQYF. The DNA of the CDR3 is TGTGCCACCAGTCGGCAGGGGGCAGATACGCAGTATTTT.

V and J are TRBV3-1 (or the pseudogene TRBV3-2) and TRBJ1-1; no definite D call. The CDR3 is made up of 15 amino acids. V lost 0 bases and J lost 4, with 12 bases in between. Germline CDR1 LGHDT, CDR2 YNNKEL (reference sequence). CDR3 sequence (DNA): TGTGCCAGCAGCCAAGATCTAACGAGCCCCACTGAAGCTTTCTTT. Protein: CASSQDLTSPTEAFF.

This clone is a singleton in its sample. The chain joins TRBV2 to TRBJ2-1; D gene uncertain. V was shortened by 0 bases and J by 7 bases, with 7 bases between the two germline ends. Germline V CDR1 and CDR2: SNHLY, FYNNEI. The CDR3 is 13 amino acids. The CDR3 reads CASSEAGENEQFF. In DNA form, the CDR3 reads TGTGCCAGCAGTGAAGCAGGAGAGAATGAGCAGTTCTTC.

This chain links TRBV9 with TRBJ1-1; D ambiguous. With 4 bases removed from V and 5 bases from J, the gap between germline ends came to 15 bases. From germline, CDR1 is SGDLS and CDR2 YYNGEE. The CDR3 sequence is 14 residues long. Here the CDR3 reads CASSPPLGGTEAFF. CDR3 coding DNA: TGTGCCAGCAGCCCCCCCCTTGGAGGGACTGAAGCTTTCTTT.

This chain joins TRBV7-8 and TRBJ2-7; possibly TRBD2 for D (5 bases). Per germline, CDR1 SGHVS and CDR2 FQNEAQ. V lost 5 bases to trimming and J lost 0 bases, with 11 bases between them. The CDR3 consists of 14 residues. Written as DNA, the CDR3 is TGTGCCAGCAGCCCAGACGGGGTCTCCTACGAGCAGTACTTC. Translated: CASSPDGVSYEQYF.

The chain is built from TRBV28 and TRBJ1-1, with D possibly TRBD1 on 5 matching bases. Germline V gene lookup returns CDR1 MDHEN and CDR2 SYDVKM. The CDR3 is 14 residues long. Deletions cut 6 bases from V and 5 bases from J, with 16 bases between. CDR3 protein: CASSLFGGGTEAFF. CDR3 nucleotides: TGTGCCAGCAGCCTTTTCGGGGGGGGGACTGAAGCTTTCTTT. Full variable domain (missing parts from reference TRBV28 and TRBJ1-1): DVKVTQSSRYLVKRTGEKVFLECVQDMDHENMFWYRQDPGLGLRLIYFSYDVKMKEKGDIPEGYSVSREKKERFSLILESASTNQTSMYLCASSLFGGGTEAFFGQGTRLTVV.

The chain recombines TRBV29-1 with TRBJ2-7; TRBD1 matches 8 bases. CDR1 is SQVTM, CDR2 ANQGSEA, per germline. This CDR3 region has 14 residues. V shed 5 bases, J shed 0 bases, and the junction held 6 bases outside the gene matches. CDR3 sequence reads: CSVTQGQVSYEQYF. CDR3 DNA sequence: TGCAGCGTTACACAGGGACAGGTCTCCTACGAGCAGTACTTC.

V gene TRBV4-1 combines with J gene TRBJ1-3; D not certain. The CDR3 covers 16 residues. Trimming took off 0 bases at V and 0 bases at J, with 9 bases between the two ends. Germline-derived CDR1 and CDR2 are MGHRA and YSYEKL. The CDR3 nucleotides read TGCGCCAGCAGCCAAGATCTGGGAGACTCTGGAAACACCATATATTTT. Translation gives CASSQDLGDSGNTIYF.

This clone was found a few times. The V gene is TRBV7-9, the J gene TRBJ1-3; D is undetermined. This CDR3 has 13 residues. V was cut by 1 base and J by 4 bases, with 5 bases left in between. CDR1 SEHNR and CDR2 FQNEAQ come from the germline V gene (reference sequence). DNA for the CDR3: TGTGCCAGCAGCTTAGGAGGAGGAAACACCATATATTTT. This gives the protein CASSLGGGNTIYF.